Below, 20 T cell receptor beta chains from the same sample are listed, as sequenced in a study of shared clonotypes between healthy human individuals. The repertoire was sequenced with immunoSEQ multiplex PCR; TCRdb's copy has only in-frame clones and lacks some. Here the sample spans around 1.4 million clones, approximately 98.5% being singletons. Sequencing used naive CD4+ T cells sorted from blood. Subset given: CD45RA+ positively selected. Every receptor here comes from a man between 25 and 39 years old in good health.

The genes are TRBV11-2 and TRBJ1-2, with unresolved D. V was trimmed by 1 base and J by 4 bases, leaving 19 bases between them. There are 17 residues in the CDR3. Germline assignment: CDR1 SGHAT and CDR2 FQNNGV. CDR3 loop: CASSLGPFYEGGYGYTF. CDR3 nucleotide sequence: TGTGCCAGCAGCTTAGGACCTTTCTATGAAGGAGGCTATGGCTACACCTTC.

The chain uses TRBV27 and TRBJ2-1; 8 bases are shared with TRBD1. The V segment lost 2 bases and the J segment 3 bases; nucleotides outside the gene matches: 3. The CDR3 has 15 amino acids. Germline V gene lookup returns CDR1 MNHEY and CDR2 SMNVEV (reference sequence). The CDR3 protein is CASSLQTGDYNEQFF. The CDR3 region has the DNA TGTGCCAGCAGTTTACAGACAGGGGACTACAATGAGCAGTTCTTC.

This clone was seen just once. This chain uses TRBV2 with TRBJ1-5; 7 positions agree with TRBD1. Germline loops: CDR1 SNHLY, CDR2 FYNNEI. With 4 bases clipped from V and 6 bases from J, the junction kept 6 bases outside the gene matches. The CDR3 consists of 14 residues. CDR3: CASSVRQGSQPQHF. DNA for the CDR3: TGTGCCAGCAGTGTCAGACAGGGAAGTCAGCCCCAGCATTTT.

Note on this clone: Other DNA sequences from this sample encode an identical CDR3 as well. The V call is TRBV9, the J call TRBJ2-5; 12 bases agree with TRBD2. This CDR3 contains 16 residues. CDR1 and CDR2 (germline): SGDLS, YYNGEE. The ends lost 0 bases at V and 2 bases at J; junction bases unmatched: 2. The DNA for the CDR3 is TGTGCCAGCAGCGTAGGGACTAGCGGGACGCAAGAGACCCAGTACTTC. Protein product: CASSVGTSGTQETQYF.

The V and J genes are TRBV4-2 and TRBJ2-5, with a possible D match to TRBD2 (7 bases). V was cut by 3 bases and J by 3 bases, with 20 bases left in between. CDR1 and CDR2 (germline): LGHNA, YNFKEQ. This CDR3 has 17 residues. The CDR3 nucleotides are TGTGCCAGCAGCCACGTCCCCAGGGGAGGGAGGGAAGAGACCCAGTACTTC. Its translation is CASSHVPRGGREETQYF.

V usage is TRBV19 and J usage is TRBJ1-1; 8 nucleotides align to TRBD1. In germline, CDR1 is LNHDA, CDR2 SQIVND (reference sequence). This CDR3 comprises 15 residues. Losses at the gene ends were 4 bases for V and 5 bases for J; bases not matched to a gene: 9. The DNA for the CDR3 is TGTGCCAGTAGTACACTCGACAGGGGTAGAACTGAAGCTTTCTTT. Translated, it gives CASSTLDRGRTEAFF. The full variable domain, completed using reference TRBV19 and TRBJ1-1, is DGGITQSPKYLFRKEGQNVTLSCEQNLNHDAMYWYRQDPGQGLRLIYYSQIVNDFQKGDIAEGYSVSREKKESFPLTVTSAQKNPTAFYLCASSTLDRGRTEAFFGQGTRLTVV.

The V and J genes are TRBV5-1 and TRBJ2-7, with 9 bases that match TRBD2. CDR1 is SGHRS, CDR2 YFSETQ, per germline. CDR3 size: 18 residues. Germline trimming cut 3 bases from V and 1 base from J; bases unmatched to any gene: 14. CDR3 DNA: TGCGCCAGCAGCTGGCCACGAGAGGCGGGAGGGGTTTCCTACGAGCAGTACTTC. Residues: CASSWPREAGGVSYEQYF.

This chain connects TRBV7-2 to TRBJ2-3, with 10 bases fitting TRBD2. This CDR3 is 19 amino acids long. Per germline, CDR1 SGHTA and CDR2 FQGNSA. Trimming took 0 bases from V and 1 from J; bases not matched to a gene: 10. As DNA, the CDR3 is TGTGCCAGCAGCTTAGCGCTAGGACTAGCGGTGCGCGGCACAGATACGCAGTATTTT. This gives the protein CASSLALGLAVRGTDTQYF.

Only one count was recorded for this clone. This chain connects TRBV20-1 to TRBJ2-5; D gene uncertain. This CDR3 region has 10 residues. Trimming removed 6 bases at V and 3 bases at J, with 5 bases between. Germline V gives CDR1 DFQATT, CDR2 SNEGSKA (reference sequence). CDR3 region: CSAAKETQYF. CDR3 DNA: TGCAGTGCAGCGAAAGAGACCCAGTACTTC.

This chain links TRBV10-1 with TRBJ2-1, with D possibly being TRBD1 or TRBD2 (5 bases each). V dropped 5 bases and J dropped 9 bases, with 11 bases sitting between them. Germline CDR1 and CDR2: WNHNN and SYGVQD (reference sequence). The CDR3 totals 12 residues. The chain's CDR3 is CASSRDLGEQFF. Written as DNA, the CDR3 is TGCGCCAGCAGTCGGGACCTAGGTGAGCAGTTCTTC.

The chain combines TRBV9 with TRBJ2-7; 9 bases agree with TRBD2. Trimming at V came to 4 bases and at J to 3 bases, leaving 5 bases not matched to a gene. Germline values: CDR1 SGDLS, CDR2 YYNGEE. This CDR3 region has 14 residues. The CDR3 sequence is CASSQLAGFYEQYF. The CDR3 nucleotides are TGTGCCAGCAGCCAGCTAGCGGGGTTCTACGAGCAGTACTTC. Variable domain in full (rest from reference TRBV9 and TRBJ2-7): DSGVTQTPKHLITATGQRVTLRCSPRSGDLSVYWYQQSLDQGLQFLIQYYNGEERAKGNILERFSAQQFPDLHSELNLSSLELGDSALYFCASSQLAGFYEQYFGPGTRLTVT.

DNA for the CDR3: TGTGCCAGCAGCACAAGACTAATAACCGGGGAGCTGTTTTTT. Translating it yields CASSTRLITGELFF. The chain recombines TRBV7-2 with TRBJ2-2; D is perhaps TRBD2 (5 bases). The length of the CDR3 is 14 residues. Between the trimmed V and J ends, which lost 5 bases and 5 bases, there was a span of 12 bases. In germline, CDR1 is SGHTA, CDR2 FQGNSA.

The chain employs TRBV18 and TRBJ2-3; D is unclear. The CDR3 sequence is 18 residues long. Trimming removed 1 base from V and 0 bases from J, with 17 bases in between. Germline V gene lookup returns CDR1 KGHSH and CDR2 LQKENI. CDR3: CASSPLLLDGPSTDTQYF. The CDR3 DNA sequence: TGTGCCAGCTCACCACTTCTCTTGGACGGTCCTAGCACAGATACGCAGTATTTT.

This sequence joins TRBV14 and TRBJ2-1; 8 positions agree with TRBD2. Losses at the gene ends were 0 bases for V and 6 bases for J; bases not matched to a gene: 4. The germline CDR1 and CDR2 sequences are SGHDN and FVKESK. There are 15 residues in the CDR3. CDR3: CASSQEPGRVNEQFF. DNA for the CDR3: TGTGCCAGCAGCCAAGAACCCGGGAGGGTCAATGAGCAGTTCTTC.

As concerns this clone: Other DNA sequences in this sample translate to the same CDR3. The V gene is TRBV7-2, the J gene TRBJ2-3, with D hard to call. Germline values: CDR1 SGHTA, CDR2 FQGNSA. CDR3 length: 13 residues. V gave up 5 bases and J gave up 1 base, with 7 bases separating them. CDR3 region: CASSRPGTDTQYF. The DNA of the CDR3 is TGTGCCAGCAGCCGACCGGGCACAGATACGCAGTATTTT.

V is TRBV7-6 and J is TRBJ2-6; no reliable D call. Per germline, CDR1 SGHVS and CDR2 FNYEAQ. There are 16 residues in the CDR3. The V and J ends lost 1 base and 0 bases respectively, with 7 bases between them. The CDR3 loop is CASSLGFLSGANVLTF. The DNA of the CDR3 is TGTGCCAGCAGCTTAGGATTCCTCTCTGGGGCCAACGTCCTGACTTTC.

With regard to this clone: Other DNA variants within this sample encode the same CDR3. The chain links TRBV7-2 to TRBJ2-7; D gene ambiguous. The CDR3 is made up of 13 amino acids. From germline, CDR1 is SGHTA and CDR2 FQGNSA. Trimming removed 1 base from V and 1 base from J, with 5 bases in between. The CDR3 sequence is CASSLVSSYEQYF. The CDR3 DNA follows: TGTGCCAGCAGCTTAGTCTCATCCTACGAGCAGTACTTC.

J is TRBJ1-2 and V is TRBV7-9; D unclear. V was clipped by 2 bases and J by 7 bases, with 14 bases between them. This CDR3 spans 14 amino acids. CDR1 is SEHNR, CDR2 FQNEAQ, per germline (reference sequence). The CDR3 spells CASSLRNTGTGYTF. CDR3 in DNA: TGTGCCAGCAGCTTAAGAAATACGGGTACTGGCTACACCTTC.

The chain couples TRBV6-5 to TRBJ2-7, with 7 nucleotides matching TRBD1. CDR1 and CDR2 from the germline V gene are MNHEY and SVGAGI. Unmatched junction bases numbered 8, after V lost 6 bases and J lost 3 bases. The CDR3 sequence is 14 residues long. The chain's CDR3 is CASRPPGQNYEQYF. Written as DNA, the CDR3 is TGTGCCAGCAGACCTCCGGGACAGAACTACGAGCAGTACTTC.

As regards this clone: Other DNA sequences in the sample encode the same CDR3. This chain links TRBV20-1 with TRBJ2-7; tentatively, D is TRBD1 (6 bases). From germline, CDR1 is DFQATT and CDR2 SNEGSKA (reference sequence). V lost 2 bases, J lost 4 bases, and 6 bases lay in between. This CDR3 contains 11 residues. CDR3 sequence reads: CSARQGYEQYF. The CDR3 bases are TGCAGTGCTAGACAGGGGTACGAGCAGTACTTC.